This T cell receptor (beta chain) comes out of a study of T-cell reconstitution after alpha-beta-depleted transplantation in children. Germline loops: CDR1 SQVTM, CDR2 ANQGSEA. CDR3 length: 13 residues. Trimming stripped 0 bases from V and 5 bases from J, with 10 bases between. It was with unique molecular identifiers that the TCRbeta library was prepared. TCRdb fed the PCR reads into MiXCR, producing one record per CDR3 protein. This sample has 600,000 to 700,000 distinct CDR3 sequences, with roughly 17% found just once. Many counts were recorded for this clonotype. The rearrangement joins TRBV29-1 to TRBJ1-2; possible D gene TRBD1, 6 bases. This sample comprised PBMCs from the stem cell graft donor, obtained from the stem cell graft. The receptor was isolated from a human donor who donated a stem cell graft to a child with acute myeloid leukemia. The CDR3 DNA reads as TGCAGCGTTGAAGATGGACAGACTTATGGCTACACCTTC. This encodes CSVEDGQTYGYTF.